A selection of T cell receptor beta chains follows, all from one sample in a study of identical twins. TCRdb recomputed calls from the 5' RACE reads with MiXCR, one row per CDR3 protein. The sample contains roughly 280,000 distinct CDR3 sequences, 8.5% to 9.5% of which appear only once. The sample also formed part of further work on yellow fever vaccine responses in identical twins.

The material sequenced was CD8+ T cells sorted from blood. These receptor sequences come from a woman aged 18-29 years in good health. Both conserved end residues are part of each CDR3. D genes are given only for firm matches. The listing skips clone size in some rows; elsewhere it reads once, few, many or a size class.

clone_size	v_call	d_call	j_call	cdr3_nt	cdr3_aa
.	TRBV5-6	TRBD1	TRBJ1-1	TGTGCCAGCAGGGGACAGGTGAACACTGAAGCTTTCTTT	CASRGQVNTEAFF
few	TRBV20-1	.	TRBJ2-5	TGCAGTGCTTCACAGATGTACCAAGAGACCCAGTACTTC	CSASQMYQETQYF
few	TRBV5-6	TRBD1	TRBJ2-7	TGTGCCAGCAAAAGGACAGGGTTAAACGAGCAGTACTTC	CASKRTGLNEQYF
.	TRBV12-3/TRBV12-4	.	TRBJ1-1	TGTGCCAGCAGTTTCGGGGGCGCGGCTGAAGCTTTCTTT	CASSFGGAAEAFF
many	TRBV4-3	TRBD1	TRBJ2-6	TGCGCCAGCAGCCAAGTAGACAGGGCTGGGGCCAACGTCCTGACTTTC	CASSQVDRAGANVLTF
many	TRBV29-1	.	TRBJ1-2	TGCAGCGTTTCTGACATCTATGGCTACACCTTC	CSVSDIYGYTF
many	TRBV9	.	TRBJ2-2	TGTGCCAGCAGCGTAGAAATGGCTGTTAACACCGGGGAGCTGTTTTTT	CASSVEMAVNTGELFF
.	TRBV11-2	TRBD1	TRBJ2-7	TGTGCCAGCAGCTCCGGGACAGTTAATTACGAGCAGTACTTC	CASSSGTVNYEQYF
many	TRBV6-1	TRBD1	TRBJ1-1	TGTGCCAGCAGGTCACAGGGGGCAGGAGTAAACACTGAAGCTTTCTTT	CASRSQGAGVNTEAFF
.	TRBV6-1	.	TRBJ1-1	TGTGCCAGCAGCGCATTGGTGGGGACTGAAGCTTTCTTT	CASSALVGTEAFF
many	TRBV12-3/TRBV12-4	.	TRBJ1-3	TGTGCCAGCATCCCTGGCGGGGATGCAGGAAACACCATATATTTT	CASIPGGDAGNTIYF
.	TRBV2	.	TRBJ1-2	TGTGCCAGGCTGACCAGGGACGGCGAGTATGGCTACACCTTC	CARLTRDGEYGYTF
.	TRBV15	.	TRBJ2-3	TGTGCCACCAGCAGGAAACAGGGTGATGTAGATACGCAGTATTTT	CATSRKQGDVDTQYF
.	TRBV4-3	.	TRBJ2-1	TGCGCCAGCAGTCGATGGTCCTACAATGAGCAGTTCTTC	CASSRWSYNEQFF
few	TRBV20-1	TRBD1	TRBJ1-4	TGCAGTGCTAGAGCCGGGACAGGGTCATCTAATGAAAAACTGTTTTTT	CSARAGTGSSNEKLFF
many	TRBV25-1	.	TRBJ1-1	TGTGCCAGCAGTGAATCGGAGTCCGCGGGAATGAACACTGAAGCTTTCTTT	CASSESESAGMNTEAFF
few	TRBV3-1	.	TRBJ2-5	TGTGCCAGCAGCCCGCCCGCGGGCGGGGAGACCCAGTACTTC	CASSPPAGGETQYF
few	TRBV18	TRBD1	TRBJ2-7	TGTGCCAGCTCACCTTGGGACAGGGGTGACGAGCAGTACTTC	CASSPWDRGDEQYF
.	TRBV10-2	.	TRBJ2-3	TGCGCCAGCAGTGAGTCGACTTTCCGGGCACCTCGCACAGATACGCAGTATTTT	CASSESTFRAPRTDTQYF
.	TRBV7-9	.	TRBJ2-7	TGTGCCAGCATGGGGTTTAATTACGAGCAGTACTTC	CASMGFNYEQYF
many	TRBV7-9	TRBD2	TRBJ2-3	TGTGCCAGCAGCTTCCAGCCGGGACTAGTTTTAACAGATACGCAGTATTTT	CASSFQPGLVLTDTQYF
.	TRBV6-1	.	TRBJ2-1	TGTGCCAGCGCTACGGACAGAATCAATGAGCAGTTCTTC	CASATDRINEQFF
many	TRBV7-9	.	TRBJ2-7	TGTGCCAGCAGCTTATTGGGTTATTACGAGCAGTACTTC	CASSLLGYYEQYF
few	TRBV6-5	TRBD2	TRBJ2-3	TGTGCCAGCAGTTACGTGGGACTAGCGGGGATCACAGATACGCAGTATTTT	CASSYVGLAGITDTQYF
many	TRBV10-2	TRBD1	TRBJ1-2	TGCGCCAGCAGTGGGTCAAGGACAGGTGGTTACTATGGCTACACCTTC	CASSGSRTGGYYGYTF
many	TRBV4-3	.	TRBJ2-1	TGCGCCAGCAGCCCCGAGATAGCGCAACACAATGAGCAGTTCTTC	CASSPEIAQHNEQFF
few	TRBV11-2	TRBD1	TRBJ2-1	TGTGCCAGCAGCTTCTCAGGGGGCCAGCAGTTCTTC	CASSFSGGQQFF
.	TRBV20-1	TRBD2	TRBJ2-1	TGCAGTGCTAGAGAAGCGGGAGGTACGAATGAGCAGTTCTTC	CSAREAGGTNEQFF
.	TRBV7-8	TRBD1	TRBJ2-2	TGTGCCAGCAGCTCGGGACAGGGGTTGAGCACCGGGGAGCTGTTTTTT	CASSSGQGLSTGELFF
many	TRBV5-6	.	TRBJ2-3	TGTGCCAGCAGCTTGGCCGTCGATACGCAGTATTTT	CASSLAVDTQYF
.	TRBV20-1	.	TRBJ2-3	TGCAGTGCTGACCGACTAAGCACCTTGAGCACAGATACGCAGTATTTT	CSADRLSTLSTDTQYF
.	TRBV7-3	TRBD1	TRBJ2-1	TGTGCCAGCAGTTTAATCGGGGACAGCTCCTACAATGAGCAGTTCTTC	CASSLIGDSSYNEQFF
.	TRBV20-1	TRBD2	TRBJ2-1	TGCAGTGCTAGGAAGCTAGCGGGGGACTACAATGAGCAGTTCTTC	CSARKLAGDYNEQFF
many	TRBV14	.	TRBJ2-1	TGTGCCAGCAGCCAAGTAGCGTGGAATGAGCAGTTCTTC	CASSQVAWNEQFF
many	TRBV27	TRBD2	TRBJ2-3	TGTGCCACTACCCGGGGGGGGTACGTCACAGATACGCAGTATTTT	CATTRGGYVTDTQYF
few	TRBV11-2	.	TRBJ2-1	TGTGCCAGCAGCTTAGGCGCTGAGCAGTTCTTC	CASSLGAEQFF
.	TRBV9	TRBD2	TRBJ2-3	TGTGCCAGCAGCGTGGCCGGGACTAACGCAGATACGCAGTATTTT	CASSVAGTNADTQYF